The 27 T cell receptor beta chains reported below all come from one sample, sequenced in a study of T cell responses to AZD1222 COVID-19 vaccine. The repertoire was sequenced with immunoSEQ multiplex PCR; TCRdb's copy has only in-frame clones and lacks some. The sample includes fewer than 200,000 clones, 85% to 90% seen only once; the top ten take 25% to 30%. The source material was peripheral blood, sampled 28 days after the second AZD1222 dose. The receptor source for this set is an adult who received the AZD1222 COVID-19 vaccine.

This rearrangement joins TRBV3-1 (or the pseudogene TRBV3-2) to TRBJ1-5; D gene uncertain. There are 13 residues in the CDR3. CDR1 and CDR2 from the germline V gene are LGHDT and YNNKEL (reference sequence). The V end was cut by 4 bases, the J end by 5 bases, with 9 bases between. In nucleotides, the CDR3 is TGTGCCAGCAGCCCGGGATACGATCAGCCCCAGCATTTT. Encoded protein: CASSPGYDQPQHF.

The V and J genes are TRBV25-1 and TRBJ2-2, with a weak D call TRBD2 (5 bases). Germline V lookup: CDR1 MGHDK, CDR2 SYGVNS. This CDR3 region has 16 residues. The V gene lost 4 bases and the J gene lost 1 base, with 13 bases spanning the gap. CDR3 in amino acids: CASSAGLALNTGELFF. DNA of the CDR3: TGTGCCAGCAGTGCTGGCTTAGCGCTGAACACCGGGGAGCTGTTTTTT.

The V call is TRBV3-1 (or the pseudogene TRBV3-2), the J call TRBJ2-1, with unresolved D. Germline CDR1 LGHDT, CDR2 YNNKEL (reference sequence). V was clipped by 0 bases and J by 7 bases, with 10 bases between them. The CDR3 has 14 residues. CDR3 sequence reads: CASSQDFSGNEQFF. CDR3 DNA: TGTGCCAGCAGCCAAGACTTCTCCGGGAATGAGCAGTTCTTC.

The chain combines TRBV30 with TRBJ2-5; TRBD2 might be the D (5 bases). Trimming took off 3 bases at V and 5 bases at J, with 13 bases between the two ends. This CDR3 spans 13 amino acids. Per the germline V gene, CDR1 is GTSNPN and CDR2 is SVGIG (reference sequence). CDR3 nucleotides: TGTGCCTGGAGCAACGGGCCGGGGGAGACCCAGTACTTC. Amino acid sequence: CAWSNGPGETQYF.

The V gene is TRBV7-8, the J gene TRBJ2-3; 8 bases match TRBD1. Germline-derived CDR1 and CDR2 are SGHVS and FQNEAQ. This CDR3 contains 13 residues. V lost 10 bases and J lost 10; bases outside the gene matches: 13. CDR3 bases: TGTGCCACCGCGGACAGGGCCGGACTTGCGCAGTATTTT. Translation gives CATADRAGLAQYF. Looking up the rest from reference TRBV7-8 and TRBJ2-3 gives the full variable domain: GAGVSQSPRYKVAKRGQDVALRCDPISGHVSLFWYQQALGQGPEFLTYFQNEAQLDKSGLPSDRFFAERPEGSVSTLKIQRTQQEDSAVYLCATADRAGLAQYFGPGTRLTVL.

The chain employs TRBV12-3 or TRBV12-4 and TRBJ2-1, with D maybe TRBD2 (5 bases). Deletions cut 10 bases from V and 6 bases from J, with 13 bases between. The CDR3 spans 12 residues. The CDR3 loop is CATRLIGNEQFF. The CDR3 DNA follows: TGTGCCACTCGACTAATAGGCAATGAGCAGTTCTTC.

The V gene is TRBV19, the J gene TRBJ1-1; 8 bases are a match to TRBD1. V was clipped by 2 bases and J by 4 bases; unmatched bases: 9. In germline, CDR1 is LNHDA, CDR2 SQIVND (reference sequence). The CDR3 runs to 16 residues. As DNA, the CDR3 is TGTGCCAGTAGTATACTTAAAGCAGGGGGCTTCACTGAAGCTTTCTTT. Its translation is CASSILKAGGFTEAFF.

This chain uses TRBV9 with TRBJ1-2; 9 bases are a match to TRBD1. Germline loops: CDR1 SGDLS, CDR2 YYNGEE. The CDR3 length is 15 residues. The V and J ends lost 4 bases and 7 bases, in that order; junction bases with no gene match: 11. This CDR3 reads CASSPGQGPGGGYTF. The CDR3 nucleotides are TGTGCCAGCAGCCCTGGACAGGGGCCTGGGGGTGGCTACACCTTC.

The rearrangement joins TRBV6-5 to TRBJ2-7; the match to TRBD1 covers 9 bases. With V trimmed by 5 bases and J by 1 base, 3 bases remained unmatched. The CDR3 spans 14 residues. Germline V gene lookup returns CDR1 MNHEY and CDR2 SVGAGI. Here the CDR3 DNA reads TGTGCCAGCAGTCCCGGGACAGGGTCCTACGAGCAGTACTTC. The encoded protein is CASSPGTGSYEQYF.

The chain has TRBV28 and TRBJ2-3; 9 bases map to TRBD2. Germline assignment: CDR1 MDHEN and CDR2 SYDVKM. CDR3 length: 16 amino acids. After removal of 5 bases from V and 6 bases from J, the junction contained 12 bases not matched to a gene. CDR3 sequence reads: CASSPLPGLASDTQYF. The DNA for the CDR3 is TGTGCCAGCAGTCCTCTCCCGGGACTAGCATCCGATACGCAGTATTTT.

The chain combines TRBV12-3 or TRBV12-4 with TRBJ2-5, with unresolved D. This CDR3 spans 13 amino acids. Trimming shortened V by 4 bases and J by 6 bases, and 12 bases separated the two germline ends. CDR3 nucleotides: TGTGCCAGCAGTTCACCTTCACGCCAGACCCAGTACTTC. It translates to CASSSPSRQTQYF.

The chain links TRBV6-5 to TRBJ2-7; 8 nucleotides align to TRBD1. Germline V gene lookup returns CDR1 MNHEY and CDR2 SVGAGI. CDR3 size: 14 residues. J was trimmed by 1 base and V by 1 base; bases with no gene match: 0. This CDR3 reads CASSYWDRSYEQYF. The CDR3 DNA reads TGTGCCAGCAGTTACTGGGACAGGTCCTACGAGCAGTACTTC.

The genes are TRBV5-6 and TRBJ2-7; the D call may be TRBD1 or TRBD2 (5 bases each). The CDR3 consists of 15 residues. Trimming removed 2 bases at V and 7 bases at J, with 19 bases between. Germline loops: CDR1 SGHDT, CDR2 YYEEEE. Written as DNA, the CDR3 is TGTGCCAGCAGCTTAGCCCGGGGCCTACGGAGGGAGCAGTACTTC. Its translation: CASSLARGLRREQYF.

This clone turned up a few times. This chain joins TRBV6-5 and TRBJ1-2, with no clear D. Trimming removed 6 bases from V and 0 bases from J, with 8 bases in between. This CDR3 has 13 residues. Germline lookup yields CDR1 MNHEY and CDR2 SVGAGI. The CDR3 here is CASSPKANYGYTF. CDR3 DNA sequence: TGTGCCAGCAGCCCGAAAGCTAACTATGGCTACACCTTC.

CDR3 residues: CASARGGTSGKSDGADTQYF. As DNA, the CDR3 is TGTGCCAGTGCAAGGGGGGGGACTAGCGGGAAAAGTGATGGGGCAGATACGCAGTATTTT. The V and J genes are TRBV19 and TRBJ2-3; 13 bases fit TRBD2. This CDR3 is built from 20 residues. Germline V gene lookup returns CDR1 LNHDA and CDR2 SQIVND (reference sequence). The junction had 21 bases not matched to a gene; V was cut back by 8 bases and J by 4 bases.

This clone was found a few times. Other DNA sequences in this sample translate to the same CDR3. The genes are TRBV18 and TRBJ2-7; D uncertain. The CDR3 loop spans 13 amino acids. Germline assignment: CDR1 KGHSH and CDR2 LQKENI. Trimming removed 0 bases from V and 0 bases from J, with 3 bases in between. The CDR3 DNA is TGTGCCAGCTCACCACCTAGCTCCTACGAGCAGTACTTC. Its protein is CASSPPSSYEQYF.

CDR3 in amino acids: CASNNRNNSPLHF. Written as DNA, the CDR3 is TGTGCCAGCAACAACAGGAATAATTCACCCCTCCACTTT. This chain connects TRBV11-2 to TRBJ1-6; D is perhaps TRBD1 (5 bases). The V gene's germline CDR1 is SGHAT and CDR2 FQNNGV. The CDR3 contains 13 residues. Trimming shortened V by 7 bases and J by 5 bases, and 9 bases separated the two germline ends.

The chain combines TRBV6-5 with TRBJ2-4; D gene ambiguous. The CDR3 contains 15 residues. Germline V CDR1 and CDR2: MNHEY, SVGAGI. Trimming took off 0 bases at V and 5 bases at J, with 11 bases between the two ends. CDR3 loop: CASSYSWGWENIQYF. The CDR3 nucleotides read TGTGCCAGCAGTTACTCTTGGGGTTGGGAAAACATTCAGTACTTC.

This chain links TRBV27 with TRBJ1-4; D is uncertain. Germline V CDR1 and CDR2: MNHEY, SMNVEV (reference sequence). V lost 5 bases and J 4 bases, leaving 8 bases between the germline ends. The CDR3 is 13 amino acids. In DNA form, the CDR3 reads TGTGCCAGCAGTCCCCGGAGTAATGAAAAACTGTTTTTT. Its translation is CASSPRSNEKLFF.

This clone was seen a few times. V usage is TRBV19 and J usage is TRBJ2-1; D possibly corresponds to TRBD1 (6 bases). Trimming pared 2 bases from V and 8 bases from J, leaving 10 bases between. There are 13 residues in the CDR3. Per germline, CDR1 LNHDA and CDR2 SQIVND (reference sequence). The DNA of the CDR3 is TGTGCCAGTAGTATACAGGGGCTTGATGAGCAGTTCTTC. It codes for CASSIQGLDEQFF.

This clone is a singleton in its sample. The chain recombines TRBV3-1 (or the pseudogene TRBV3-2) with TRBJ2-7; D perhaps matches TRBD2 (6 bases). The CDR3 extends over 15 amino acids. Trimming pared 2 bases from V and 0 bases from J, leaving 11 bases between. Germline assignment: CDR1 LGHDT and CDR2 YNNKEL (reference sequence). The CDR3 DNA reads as TGTGCCAGCAGCCAACGAATCGGGAGCTCCTACGAGCAGTACTTC. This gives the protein CASSQRIGSSYEQYF.

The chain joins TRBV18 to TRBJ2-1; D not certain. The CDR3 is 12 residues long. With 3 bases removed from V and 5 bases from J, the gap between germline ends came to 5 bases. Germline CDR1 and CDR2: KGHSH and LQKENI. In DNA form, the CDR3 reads TGTGCCAGCTCACCCCGGGACAATGAGCAGTTCTTC. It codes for CASSPRDNEQFF.

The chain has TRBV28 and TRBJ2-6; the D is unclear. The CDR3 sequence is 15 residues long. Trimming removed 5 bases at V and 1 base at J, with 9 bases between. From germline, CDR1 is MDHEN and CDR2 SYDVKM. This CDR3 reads CASSTPGSGANVLTF. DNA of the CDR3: TGTGCCAGCAGTACCCCCGGATCTGGGGCCAACGTCCTGACTTTC.

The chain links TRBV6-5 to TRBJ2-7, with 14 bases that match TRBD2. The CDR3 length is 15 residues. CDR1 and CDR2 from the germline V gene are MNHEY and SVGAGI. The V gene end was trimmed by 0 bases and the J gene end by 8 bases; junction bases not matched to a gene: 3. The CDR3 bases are TGTGCCAGCAGTTACTCGGGACTAGCGGGAGTGAAGCAGTACTTC. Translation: CASSYSGLAGVKQYF.

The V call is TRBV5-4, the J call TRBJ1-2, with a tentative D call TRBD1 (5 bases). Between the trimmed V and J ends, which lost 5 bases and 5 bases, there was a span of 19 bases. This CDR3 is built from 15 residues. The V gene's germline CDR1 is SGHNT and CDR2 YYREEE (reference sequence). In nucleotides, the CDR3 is TGTGCCAGCAGATCGGGGGGAGCGGATGGATATGGCTACACCTTC. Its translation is CASRSGGADGYGYTF. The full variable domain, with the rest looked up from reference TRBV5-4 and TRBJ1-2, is ETGVTQSPTHLIKTRGQQVTLRCSSQSGHNTVSWYQQALGQGPQFIFQYYREEENGRGNFPPRFSGLQFPNYSSELNVNALELDDSALYLCASRSGGADGYGYTFGSGTRLTVV.

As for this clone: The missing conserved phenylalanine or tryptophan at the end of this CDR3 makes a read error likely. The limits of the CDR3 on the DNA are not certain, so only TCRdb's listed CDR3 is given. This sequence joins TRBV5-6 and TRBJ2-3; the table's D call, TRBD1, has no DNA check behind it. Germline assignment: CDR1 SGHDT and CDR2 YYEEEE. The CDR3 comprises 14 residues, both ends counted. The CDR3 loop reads CASSPWGGGQGFRL.

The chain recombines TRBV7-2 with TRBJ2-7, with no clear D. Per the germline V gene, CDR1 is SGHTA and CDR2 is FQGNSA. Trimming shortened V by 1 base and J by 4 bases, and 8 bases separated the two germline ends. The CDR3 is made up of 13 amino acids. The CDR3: CASSLEWRYEQYF. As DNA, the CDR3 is TGTGCCAGCAGCTTAGAGTGGAGATACGAGCAGTACTTC.